The rows below give T cell receptor beta chains drawn from one sample of a study of T-cell reconstitution after alpha-beta-depleted transplantation in children. TCRdb processed the PCR reads anew with MiXCR; each CDR3 protein has one entry. The table lists a few hundred thousand distinct CDR3 sequences, 6% to 10% of them singletons, with approximately 9.6% in the top ten. Sequencing was performed on peripheral blood, taken 360 days after TCRalphabeta/CD19-depleted stem cell transplant. Receptor source: a female patient aged 2 to 10 who had a stem cell transplant for Fanconi anemia, so the T cells may come from the graft donor. Each CDR3 is given with its conserved first and last residue. D genes are given only for firm matches.

cdr3_aa j_call v_call d_call
CASSAGTGGIADTQYF TRBJ2-3 TRBV25-1 TRBD1
CASSLISRDTEAFF TRBJ1-1 TRBV5-1 NA
CASSLTAYEQYF TRBJ2-7 TRBV5-1 NA
CASSLRADTEAFF TRBJ1-1 TRBV12-3/TRBV12-4 NA
CASSQAPASGGAGYNEQFF TRBJ2-1 TRBV4-3 TRBD2
CSVSPADRGEGYTF TRBJ1-2 TRBV29-1 TRBD1
CASSYSREGRAEAFF TRBJ1-1 TRBV6-5 NA
CASSLSGRLNTEAFF TRBJ1-1 TRBV12-3/TRBV12-4 NA
CASSLEGLRRDEQFF TRBJ2-1 TRBV11-2 NA
CASSQIQGTGNTIYF TRBJ1-3 TRBV4-3 TRBD1
CATSRDRYYPDTQYF TRBJ2-3 TRBV15 NA
CASSLGLVGDTGELFF TRBJ2-2 TRBV12-3/TRBV12-4 TRBD2
CASSWGQGITDTQYF TRBJ2-3 TRBV7-2 TRBD1
CASSSGRRGRRQETQYF TRBJ2-5 TRBV28 TRBD2
CASSLGDGTDTQYF TRBJ2-3 TRBV5-1 NA
CLSASSLSETLSTDTQYF TRBJ2-3 TRBV7-3 NA
CASSRLVEETQYF TRBJ2-5 TRBV5-1 NA
CASSQDIGYQETQYF TRBJ2-5 TRBV4-3 NA
CASSASLAGGETQYF TRBJ2-5 TRBV7-9 TRBD2
CAISESGARETQYF TRBJ2-5 TRBV10-3 NA
CASSHSTITTDTQYF TRBJ2-3 TRBV7-8 NA
CSVEIGLYTGELFF TRBJ2-2 TRBV29-1 NA
CASSFADRFPYEQYF TRBJ2-7 TRBV12-3/TRBV12-4 TRBD1
CASSPGGAQETQYF TRBJ2-5 TRBV7-3 NA
CSARDKTGTANSPLHF TRBJ1-6 TRBV20-1 TRBD1
CASSARDYRLDTQYF TRBJ2-3 TRBV9 TRBD2